The 14 T cell receptor beta chains presented below share a single source sample, sequenced in a study of T cell responses to AZD1222 COVID-19 vaccine. Some clones are missing from TCRdb's copy, which holds only in-frame ones; the method was immunoSEQ multiplex PCR. This table has 150,000 to 200,000 clones, about 91% appearing once. The starting material was peripheral blood, obtained 28 days after the second AZD1222 dose. Receptors originate from an adult who received the AZD1222 COVID-19 vaccine.

The chain uses TRBV5-6 and TRBJ1-2; tentatively, D is TRBD1 (5 bases). Per germline, CDR1 SGHDT and CDR2 YYEEEE. V lost 1 base, J lost 5 bases, and 9 bases lay in between. This CDR3 contains 13 residues. CDR3 loop: CASSLKGTYGYTF. Written as DNA, the CDR3 is TGTGCCAGCAGCTTGAAGGGGACGTATGGCTACACCTTC.

This chain uses TRBV6-5 with TRBJ1-6, with TRBD1 identical over 7 bases. The germline V gene has CDR1 MNHEY and CDR2 SVGAGI. V lost 5 bases and J lost 7; bases outside the gene matches: 5. CDR3 length: 14 residues. Here the CDR3 reads CASSRDSENSPLHF. Written as DNA, the CDR3 is TGTGCCAGCAGTCGGGACAGTGAAAATTCACCCCTCCACTTT.

The gene calls are TRBV6-5 and TRBJ1-1, with D unresolved. V lost 5 bases and J lost 0, with 7 bases in between. This CDR3 contains 13 residues. Germline V CDR1 and CDR2: MNHEY, SVGAGI. The CDR3 bases are TGTGCCAGCAGTACAGACATGAACACTGAAGCTTTCTTT. This gives the protein CASSTDMNTEAFF.

This chain's CDR3 is CASSRQGGNQPQHF. The CDR3 coding sequence is TGTGCCAGCAGCCGACAGGGAGGAAATCAGCCCCAGCATTTT. V and J are TRBV7-9 and TRBJ1-5, with TRBD1 matching 7 bases. The trim removed 5 bases at V and 4 bases at J, leaving 5 bases unmatched. The CDR3 length is 14 residues. Looked up from germline, CDR1 is SEHNR and CDR2 is FQNEAQ (reference sequence).

The J gene is TRBJ1-2, the V gene TRBV19; D uncertain. The CDR3 length is 14 residues. V was pared by 5 bases and J by 2 bases, with 12 bases between. CDR1 and CDR2 from the germline V gene are LNHDA and SQIVND (reference sequence). The CDR3, as DNA: TGTGCCAGTAGTGAAGGGAGAAGGAACTATGGCTACACCTTC. It yields the protein CASSEGRRNYGYTF.

The chain joins TRBV7-9 to TRBJ1-5; D is unresolved. V gave up 1 base and J gave up 0 bases, with 10 bases separating them. The germline gives CDR1 SEHNR, CDR2 FQNEAQ (reference sequence). The CDR3 is 16 amino acids. The CDR3 loop reads CASSLGMGSSNQPQHF. For the CDR3, the DNA is TGTGCCAGCAGCTTAGGGATGGGGAGTAGCAATCAGCCCCAGCATTTT. Variable domain in full (rest from reference TRBV7-9 and TRBJ1-5): DTGVSQNPRHKITKRGQNVTFRCDPISEHNRLYWYRQTLGQGPEFLTYFQNEAQLEKSRLLSDRFSAERPKGSFSTLEIQRTEQGDSAMYLCASSLGMGSSNQPQHFGDGTRLSIL.

The J gene is TRBJ2-7, the V gene TRBV6-5; D remains ambiguous. The CDR3 sequence is 13 residues long. Germline lookup yields CDR1 MNHEY and CDR2 SVGAGI. Trimming took 5 bases from V and 3 from J, leaving 11 bases between them. CDR3 loop: CASSRRTDYEQYF. The CDR3, as DNA: TGTGCCAGCAGTAGAAGAACAGACTACGAGCAGTACTTC.

The CDR3 spells CASSQSGNTIYF. The CDR3, as DNA: TGTGCCAGCAGCCAATCTGGAAACACCATATATTTT. The chain has TRBV14 and TRBJ1-3; D remains ambiguous. Trimming left V 2 bases short and J 1 base short, with 0 bases between. CDR3 length: 12 amino acids. Per germline, CDR1 SGHDN and CDR2 FVKESK.

The rearrangement joins TRBV6-5 to TRBJ1-6; maybe TRBD1 (5 bases). The CDR3 length is 16 residues. Trimming removed 0 bases from V and 3 bases from J, with 9 bases in between. CDR1 MNHEY and CDR2 SVGAGI come from the germline V gene. In DNA form, the CDR3 reads TGTGCCAGCAGTTACTCTCGGGGGAACTATAATTCACCCCTCCACTTT. Translated: CASSYSRGNYNSPLHF.

This rearrangement joins TRBV6-5 to TRBJ2-1, with 11 bases that match TRBD2. CDR1 is MNHEY, CDR2 SVGAGI, per germline. The CDR3 is 16 residues long. V lost 0 bases, J lost 7 bases, and 5 bases stayed unmatched. The CDR3 DNA reads as TGTGCCAGCAGTTACTCCTTAATAGCGGGGGGGAATGAGCAGTTCTTC. It encodes CASSYSLIAGGNEQFF.

This chain links TRBV12-3 or TRBV12-4 with TRBJ1-5; D unclear. There are 13 residues in the CDR3. The germline V and J ends were trimmed by 4 bases and 0 bases, with 4 bases remaining between them. CDR3 protein: CASSSTSNQPQHF. DNA of the CDR3: TGTGCCAGCAGTTCGACTAGCAATCAGCCCCAGCATTTT.

The chain has TRBV7-9 and TRBJ1-6; D not certain. The germline V gene has CDR1 SEHNR and CDR2 FQNEAQ (reference sequence). This CDR3 region has 16 residues. V lost 7 bases and J 0 bases, leaving 13 bases between the germline ends. The CDR3 region is CASIRTTSSYNSPLHF. The CDR3 nucleotides read TGTGCCAGCATCCGGACGACAAGCTCCTATAATTCACCCCTCCACTTT.

The chain joins TRBV12-3 or TRBV12-4 to TRBJ1-4, with D possibly TRBD1 on 5 matching bases. Deletions cut 5 bases from V and 10 bases from J, with 8 bases between. The CDR3 is 11 amino acids. CDR3 nucleotide sequence: TGTGCCAGCAGTCTCGGGGGAAAACTGTTTTTT. Translated: CASSLGGKLFF.

This clone was detected a few times. This rearrangement joins TRBV5-1 to TRBJ1-3, with a tentative D call TRBD1 (6 bases). V lost 2 bases to trimming and J lost 2 bases, with 11 bases between them. The germline gives CDR1 SGHRS, CDR2 YFSETQ. The CDR3 is made up of 15 amino acids. CDR3 residues: CASSFQGQTGNTIYF. The CDR3 nucleotides are TGCGCCAGCAGCTTCCAAGGACAGACTGGAAACACCATATATTTT.